This T cell receptor (beta chain) was found in a study of blood T cell repertoires in COVID-19. The overall study: Sites across the United States, Italy and Spain contributed samples from acute and convalescent COVID-19. From T cells, B-cell-depleted T cells, or PBMCs came the material, which was cDNA or gDNA.

The authors' processing: It was from reference gene primer amplification that nucleated cell counts were estimated. Assay: immunoSEQ multiplex PCR; the TCRdb copy retains only in-frame clones and omits some. For V, J and clone size, that table is used; D and trimming come from the DNA. The repertoire holds about 160,000 clones, with more than 70% as singletons. This TCR was sampled from a woman older than 75 with active or convalescent COVID-19. What was sequenced was peripheral blood.

The CDR3 DNA follows: TGTGCCAGCAGTGCGATACAGGGGGCACGAGAAAAACTGTTTTTT. Translation gives CASSAIQGAREKLFF. The rearrangement joins TRBV28 to TRBJ1-4, with 9 bases that match TRBD1. J gave up 8 bases and V 5 bases, and 9 bases lay outside the gene matches. This CDR3 region has 15 residues. Germline loops: CDR1 MDHEN, CDR2 SYDVKM.